This TCR beta chain emerged from a study of memory CD4+ T cells and cytomegalovirus serostatus (dated by TCRdb to the late 2010s). Concerning the study at large: The 35 or so healthy Belgian adults in the cohort included 9 who were CMV seropositive and roughly 25 who were CMV seronegative. To replicate a published TCR-based CMV serostatus classifier, the researchers sequenced the CD4+ memory TCRbeta repertoires of a Belgian cohort whose cytomegalovirus serostatus was known.

The Quick-DNA Microprep Kit was used to extract genomic DNA from the sorted cells. TCRbeta DNA was amplified with the immunoSEQ hsTCRbeta kit following the manufacturer's protocol. TCRbeta libraries were sequenced on an Illumina MiSeq instrument. The study's processing was this. Following removal of out-of-frame sequences, 2.2 million or so distinct TCRbeta sequences were retained, with an average of roughly 70,000 per individual. Two values were used to score each individual: the count of 164 previously reported CMV-associated TCRbeta sequences and the total count of productive distinct TCRbeta sequences. A beta-binomial model was reimplemented in Python, and random forests from scikit-learn, run with default parameters, were trained on data from the US cohort. Classifier performance on the Belgian cohort was summarized as median AUC with percentile confidence intervals over 10,000 bootstrap iterations. The table comes from immuneACCESS by way of TCRdb, which keeps in-frame sequences with V and J called. Part of the clones is missing from these tables; in studies checked, under half for an unresolved V gene and the rest for unknown reasons. That table gives V, J and clone size, and the DNA gave D and trimming. Within this sample are about 41,000 clones, with 60% to 85% of them counted one time only. The ten largest clones take up roughly 6.7% of the sample.

A FACSAria II was used to sort memory CD4+ T cells, defined as single viable CD3+CD4+CD8-CD45RO+ cells. CMV serostatus was determined using a Roche Elecsys assay that detects serum IgG against CMV pp150, pp28, p38 and p52. After thawing, total CD4+ T cells were enriched by positive selection with CD4 magnetic microbeads. The samples came from a different study that was designed specifically to examine the CD4+ T cell memory repertoire. Peripheral blood mononuclear cells were isolated and cryopreserved following standard operating procedures; serum was stored at -80 °C. The staining relied on CD3-PerCP (BW264/56), CD4-APC (RPA-T4), CD45RO-PE (UCHT1) and CD8-Pacific Orange (3B5) antibodies, and Sytox blue was used to exclude non-viable cells. Broader findings and caveats from the paper: Only CD4+CD45RO+ memory cells were sequenced, unlike the original study, which covered naive and memory CD4+ and CD8+ populations. Among the 150 to 200 previously reported CMV-associated TCRbeta sequences, approximately 67 showed up in the CD4+ memory repertoires, with each one found in between one and five individuals. CMV serostatus prediction reached a median bootstrapped AUC of about 0.94 with the original framework and 0.75 to 0.92 with a US-trained random forest. The results were interpreted as suggesting that the CMV-associated TCR signature is largely present in the CD4+ memory repertoire. On the Belgian cohort, the classifier based on the original framework reached a median bootstrapped AUC of approximately 0.95, with a 95% CI of 0.76-1.00.

To note about this clone: Its antigen target is currently unknown. Base qualities are not recorded, but no much larger clone differs from it by a single base.

Looking up the germline V gene (reference sequence) yields CDR1 MNHEY and CDR2 SMNVEV. The junction shows trimming of 8 bases on V and 0 bases on J, and the gene matches do not reach 13 bases of it. The CDR3 starts with the cysteine, ends with the phenylalanine, and has 18 residues. The CDR3 DNA has 54 bases and is translated from base 1. The sequenced material came from memory CD4+ T cells from blood. The chain is assembled from TRBV27 and TRBJ2-4, with 10 junctional bases fitting TRBD2. The sequence came from an adult in good health and CMV-seronegative. Here is the DNA: TGTGCCAGCGGCCCCCCTAGCGGGAGCGCGCTAGCCAAAAACATTCAGTACTTC. Its product reads: CASGPPSGSALAKNIQYF.